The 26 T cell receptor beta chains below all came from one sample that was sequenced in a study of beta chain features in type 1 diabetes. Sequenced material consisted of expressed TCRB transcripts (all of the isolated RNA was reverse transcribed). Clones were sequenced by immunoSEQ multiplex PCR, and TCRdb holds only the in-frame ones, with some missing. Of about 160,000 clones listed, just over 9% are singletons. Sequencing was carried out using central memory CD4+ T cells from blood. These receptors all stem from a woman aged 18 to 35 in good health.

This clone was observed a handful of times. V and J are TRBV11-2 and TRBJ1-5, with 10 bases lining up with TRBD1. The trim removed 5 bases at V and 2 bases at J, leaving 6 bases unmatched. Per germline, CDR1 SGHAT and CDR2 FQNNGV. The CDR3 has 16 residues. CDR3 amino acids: CASSPGTGEGNQPQHF. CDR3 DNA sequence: TGTGCCAGCAGCCCGGGGACAGGGGAAGGCAATCAGCCCCAGCATTTT.

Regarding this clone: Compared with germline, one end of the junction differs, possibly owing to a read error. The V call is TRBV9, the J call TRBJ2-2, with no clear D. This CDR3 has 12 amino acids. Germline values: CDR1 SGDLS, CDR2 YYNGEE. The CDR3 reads CASSVNIGELFF. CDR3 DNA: TGTGCCAGCAGCGTAAACATCGGGGAGCTGTTTTTT.

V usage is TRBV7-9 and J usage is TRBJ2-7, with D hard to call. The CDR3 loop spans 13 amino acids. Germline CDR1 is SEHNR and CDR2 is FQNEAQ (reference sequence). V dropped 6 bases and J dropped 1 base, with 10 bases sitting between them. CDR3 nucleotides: TGTGCCAGCAGGCCGACAACTTCCTACGAGCAGTACTTC. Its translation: CASRPTTSYEQYF.

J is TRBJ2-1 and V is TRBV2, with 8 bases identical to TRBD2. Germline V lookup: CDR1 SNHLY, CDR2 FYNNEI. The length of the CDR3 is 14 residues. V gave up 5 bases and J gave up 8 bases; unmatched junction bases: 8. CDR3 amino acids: CASSSGGLSYEQFF. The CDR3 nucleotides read TGTGCCAGCAGTAGCGGGGGACTGTCCTATGAGCAGTTCTTC.

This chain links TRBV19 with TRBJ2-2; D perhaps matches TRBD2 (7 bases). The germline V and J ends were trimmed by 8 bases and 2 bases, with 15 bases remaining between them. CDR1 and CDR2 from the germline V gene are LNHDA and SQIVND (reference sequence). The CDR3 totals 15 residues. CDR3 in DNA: TGTGCCAGTTGGGGGGGACATTCAAACACCGGGGAGCTGTTTTTT. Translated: CASWGGHSNTGELFF.

For the CDR3, the DNA is TGCGCCAGCAGTCAATCCTTCCAGCTACTAGCCCACACTGAAGCTTTCTTT. It codes for CASSQSFQLLAHTEAFF. The rearrangement links TRBV23-1 to TRBJ1-1; D ambiguous. TRBV23-1 is noted as an ORF with a role that remains uncertain. CDR3 size: 17 residues. Trimming took off 0 bases at V and 3 bases at J, with 17 bases between the two ends.

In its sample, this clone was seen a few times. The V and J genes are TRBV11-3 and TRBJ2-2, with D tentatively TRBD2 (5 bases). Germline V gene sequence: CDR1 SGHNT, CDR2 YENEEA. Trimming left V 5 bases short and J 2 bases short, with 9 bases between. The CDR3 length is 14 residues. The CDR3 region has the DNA TGTGCCAGCAGCCCGGACTCAAACACCGGGGAGCTGTTTTTT. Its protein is CASSPDSNTGELFF.

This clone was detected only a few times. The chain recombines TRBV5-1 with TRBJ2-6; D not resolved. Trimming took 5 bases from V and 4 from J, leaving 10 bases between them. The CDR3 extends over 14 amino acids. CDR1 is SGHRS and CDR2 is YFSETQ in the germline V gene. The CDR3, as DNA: TGCGCCAGCAGTCGCGTGTCCGGGGCCAACGTCCTGACTTTC. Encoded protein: CASSRVSGANVLTF.

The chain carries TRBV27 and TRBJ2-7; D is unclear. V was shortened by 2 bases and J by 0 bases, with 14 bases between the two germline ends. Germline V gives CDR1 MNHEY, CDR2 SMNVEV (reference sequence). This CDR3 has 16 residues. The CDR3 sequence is CASSLLSAESSYEQYF. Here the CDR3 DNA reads TGTGCCAGCAGTTTACTTTCCGCCGAGAGCTCCTACGAGCAGTACTTC.

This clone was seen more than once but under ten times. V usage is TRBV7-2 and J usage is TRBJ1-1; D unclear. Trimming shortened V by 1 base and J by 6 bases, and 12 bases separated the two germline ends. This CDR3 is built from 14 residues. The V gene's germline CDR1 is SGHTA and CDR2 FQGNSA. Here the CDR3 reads CASSLEHIRAEAFF. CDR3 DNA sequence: TGTGCCAGCAGCTTAGAGCACATCCGGGCTGAAGCTTTCTTT.

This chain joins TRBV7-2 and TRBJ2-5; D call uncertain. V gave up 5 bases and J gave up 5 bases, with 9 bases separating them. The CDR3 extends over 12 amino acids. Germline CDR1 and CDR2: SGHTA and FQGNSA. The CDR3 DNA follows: TGTGCCAGCAGCGCAGGTCTGGAGACCCAGTACTTC. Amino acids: CASSAGLETQYF.

CDR3 DNA: TGTGCCTGGTTCGGGTCAGACAGGAACCATCAGCCCCAGCATTTT. Its protein product is CAWFGSDRNHQPQHF. V gene TRBV30 combines with J gene TRBJ1-5, with D perhaps TRBD1 (6 bases). Germline-derived CDR1 and CDR2 are GTSNPN and SVGIG (reference sequence). This CDR3 has 15 residues. The V and J ends lost 5 bases and 5 bases respectively, with 19 bases between them.

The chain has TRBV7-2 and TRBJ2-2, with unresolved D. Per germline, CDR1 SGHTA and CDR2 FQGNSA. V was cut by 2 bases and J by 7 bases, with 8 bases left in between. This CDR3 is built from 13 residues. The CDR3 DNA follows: TGTGCCAGCAGCTTAAGTCAGGTCGGGGAGCTGTTTTTT. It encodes CASSLSQVGELFF.

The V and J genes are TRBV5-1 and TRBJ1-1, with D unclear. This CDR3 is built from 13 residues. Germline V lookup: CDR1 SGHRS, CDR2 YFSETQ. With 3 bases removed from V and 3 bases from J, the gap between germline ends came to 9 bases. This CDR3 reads CASSSGRDTEAFF. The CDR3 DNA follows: TGCGCCAGCAGCTCGGGTCGGGACACTGAAGCTTTCTTT. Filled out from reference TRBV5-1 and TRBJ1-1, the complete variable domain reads KAGVTQTPRYLIKTRGQQVTLSCSPISGHRSVSWYQQTPGQGLQFLFEYFSETQRNKGNFPGRFSGRQFSNSRSEMNVSTLELGDSALYLCASSSGRDTEAFFGQGTRLTVV.

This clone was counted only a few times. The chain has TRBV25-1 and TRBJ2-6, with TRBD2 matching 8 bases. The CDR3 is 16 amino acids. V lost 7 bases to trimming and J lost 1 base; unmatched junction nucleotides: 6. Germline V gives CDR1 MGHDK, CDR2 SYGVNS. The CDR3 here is CASTSGGGSGANVLTF. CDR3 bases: TGTGCCAGCACGAGCGGGGGAGGATCTGGGGCCAACGTCCTGACTTTC.

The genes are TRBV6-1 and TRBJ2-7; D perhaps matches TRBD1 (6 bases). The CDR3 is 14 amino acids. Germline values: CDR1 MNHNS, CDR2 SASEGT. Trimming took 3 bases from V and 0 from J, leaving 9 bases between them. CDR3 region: CASSDMGASYEQYF. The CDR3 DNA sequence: TGTGCCAGCAGTGATATGGGGGCCTCCTACGAGCAGTACTTC.

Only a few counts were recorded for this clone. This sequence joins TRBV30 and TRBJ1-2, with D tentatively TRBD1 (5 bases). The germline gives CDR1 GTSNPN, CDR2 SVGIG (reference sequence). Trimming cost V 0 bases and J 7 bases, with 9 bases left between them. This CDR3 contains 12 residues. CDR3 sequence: CAWSVVGVGYTF. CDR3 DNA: TGTGCCTGGAGTGTAGTAGGGGTTGGCTACACCTTC.

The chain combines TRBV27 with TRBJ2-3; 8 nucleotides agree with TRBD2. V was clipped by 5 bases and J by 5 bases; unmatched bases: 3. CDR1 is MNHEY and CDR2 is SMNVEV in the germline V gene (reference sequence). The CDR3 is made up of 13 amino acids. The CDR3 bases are TGTGCCAGCAGTAATCGGGGGGGAGATACGCAGTATTTT. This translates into CASSNRGGDTQYF.

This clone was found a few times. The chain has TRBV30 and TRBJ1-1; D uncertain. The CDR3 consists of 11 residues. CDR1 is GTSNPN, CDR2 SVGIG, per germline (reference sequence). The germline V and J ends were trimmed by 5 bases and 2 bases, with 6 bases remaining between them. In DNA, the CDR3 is TGTGCCTGGGGCAGAAACACTGAAGCTTTCTTT. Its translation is CAWGRNTEAFF.

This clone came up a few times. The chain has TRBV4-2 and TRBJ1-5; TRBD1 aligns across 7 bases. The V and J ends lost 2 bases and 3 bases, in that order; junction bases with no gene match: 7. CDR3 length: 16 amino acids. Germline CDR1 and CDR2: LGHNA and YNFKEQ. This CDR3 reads CASSQLGGQLNQPQHF. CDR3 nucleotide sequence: TGTGCCAGCAGCCAACTCGGGGGACAGCTCAATCAGCCCCAGCATTTT.

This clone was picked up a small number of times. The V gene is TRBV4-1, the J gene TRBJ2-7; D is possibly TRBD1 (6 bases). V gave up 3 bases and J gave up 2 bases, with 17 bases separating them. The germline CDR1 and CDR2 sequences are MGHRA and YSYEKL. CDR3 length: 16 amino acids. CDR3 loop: CASSHPGTRETYEQYF. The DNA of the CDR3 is TGCGCCAGCAGCCACCCAGGGACAAGGGAAACCTACGAGCAGTACTTC.

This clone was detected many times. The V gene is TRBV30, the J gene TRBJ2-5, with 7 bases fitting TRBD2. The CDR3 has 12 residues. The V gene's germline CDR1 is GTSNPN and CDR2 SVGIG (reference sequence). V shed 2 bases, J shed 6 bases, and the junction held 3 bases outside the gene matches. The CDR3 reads CAWSRDYQTQYF. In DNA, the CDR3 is TGTGCCTGGAGTCGGGACTATCAGACCCAGTACTTC.

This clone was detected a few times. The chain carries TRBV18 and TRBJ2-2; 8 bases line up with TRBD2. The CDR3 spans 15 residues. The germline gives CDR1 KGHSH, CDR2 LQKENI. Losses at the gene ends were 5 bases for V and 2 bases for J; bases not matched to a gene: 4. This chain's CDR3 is CASSRGTSNTGELFF. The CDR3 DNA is TGTGCCAGCTCAAGGGGGACTAGTAACACCGGGGAGCTGTTTTTT.

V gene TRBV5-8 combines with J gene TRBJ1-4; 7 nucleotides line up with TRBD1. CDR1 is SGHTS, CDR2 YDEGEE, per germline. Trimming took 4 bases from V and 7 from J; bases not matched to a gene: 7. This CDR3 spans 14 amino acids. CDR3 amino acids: CASSNRGVSEKLFF. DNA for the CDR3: TGTGCCAGCAGCAACAGGGGAGTAAGTGAAAAACTGTTTTTT.

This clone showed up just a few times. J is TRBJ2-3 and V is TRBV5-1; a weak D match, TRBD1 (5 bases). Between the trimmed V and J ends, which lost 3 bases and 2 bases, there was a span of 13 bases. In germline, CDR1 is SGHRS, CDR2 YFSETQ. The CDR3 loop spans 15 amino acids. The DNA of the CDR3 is TGCGCCAGCAGCTCCGAGCCAGGGTTCACAGATACGCAGTATTTT. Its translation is CASSSEPGFTDTQYF.

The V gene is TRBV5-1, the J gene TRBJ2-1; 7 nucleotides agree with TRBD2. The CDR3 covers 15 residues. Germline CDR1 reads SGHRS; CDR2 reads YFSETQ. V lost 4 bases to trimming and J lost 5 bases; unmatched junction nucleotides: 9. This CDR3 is CASSPRASGDNEQFF. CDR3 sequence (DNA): TGCGCCAGCAGCCCTCGGGCTAGCGGTGACAATGAGCAGTTCTTC.